This T cell receptor (beta chain) was documented in a study of cytomegalovirus exposure and HLA in healthy donors. In the case of this clone: Its antigen is undetermined.

Donors in the study were healthy people who gave bone marrow. The CDR3 length is 15 residues. Germline CDR1 SGHRS, CDR2 YFSETQ. The V end lost 0 bases, the J end lost 4 bases, and 13 bases lay between the germline ends. Primers included in the PCR were 60 Vbeta and 13 Jbeta primers. Produced via immunoSEQ multiplex PCR; TCRdb's table is partial and in-frame only. The sample yields 200,000 or so clones, around 80% seen once. General study points: Analysis performed later found about 18,000 TCR beta sequences associated with HLA alleles at 0.05 false discovery rate. The study labeled fewer than 200 TCR beta chains cytomegalovirus-associated. Apart from CMV serostatus, no immune exposure information was available.

V usage is TRBV5-1 and J usage is TRBJ2-5; D uncertain. This clonotype originated in a man younger than 45 in good health and CMV-seronegative. The sequenced sample was PBMCs. The CDR3 region is CASSLGGGGSETQYF. DNA for the CDR3: TGCGCCAGCAGCTTGGGTGGTGGCGGCTCAGAGACCCAGTACTTC.